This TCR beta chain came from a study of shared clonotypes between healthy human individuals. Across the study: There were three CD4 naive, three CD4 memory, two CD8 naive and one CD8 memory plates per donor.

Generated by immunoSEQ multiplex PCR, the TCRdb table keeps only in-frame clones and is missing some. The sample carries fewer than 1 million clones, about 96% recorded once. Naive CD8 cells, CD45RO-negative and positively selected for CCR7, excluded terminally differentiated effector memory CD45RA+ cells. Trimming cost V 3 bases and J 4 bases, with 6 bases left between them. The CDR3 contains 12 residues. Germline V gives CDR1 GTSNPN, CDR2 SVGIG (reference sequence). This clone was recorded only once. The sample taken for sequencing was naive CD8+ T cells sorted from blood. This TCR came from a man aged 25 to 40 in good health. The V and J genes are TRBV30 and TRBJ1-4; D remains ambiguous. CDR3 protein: CAWSLLNEKLFF. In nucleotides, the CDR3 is TGTGCCTGGAGCCTGCTTAATGAAAAACTGTTTTTT.